This TCR beta chain was profiled in a study of cytomegalovirus exposure and HLA in healthy donors. The PCR was carried out with 60 Vbeta primers and 13 Jbeta primers. Libraries were prepared by immunoSEQ multiplex PCR; TCRdb keeps only in-frame clonotypes and omits some of them. The sample holds approximately 210,000 clones, roughly 83% seen once. Findings and limits, study-wide: Cytomegalovirus status, reportedly, was diagnosed with high specificity and sensitivity by the classifier. With further analysis later on, most CMV-associated TCR beta chains appeared HLA-restricted.

Notes on this clone: Its antigen is still unknown.

The V gene's germline CDR1 is MNHNS and CDR2 SASEGT. This CDR3 region has 14 residues. Trimming cost V 7 bases and J 1 base, with 11 bases left between them. The TCR comes from a woman aged 45-59 years in good health and CMV-seronegative. The sample taken for sequencing was PBMCs. V and J are TRBV6-1 and TRBJ1-3; D is unresolved. The CDR3 DNA follows: TGTGCCAGCACCCGCGGGGAATCTGGAAACACCATATATTTT. This codes for CASTRGESGNTIYF.